What follows describes a single T cell receptor (beta chain). The antigen remains unidentified. A J-beta primer mix and a sample-barcoded 5' primer were used in a second PCR of about 7 to 12 cycles. Tags on each cDNA molecule came from a template-switch adaptor with 12 random nucleotides. CDR3-containing paired-end reads numbered at least 2.5 million in each sample. TCRdb called the 5' RACE reads again in MiXCR, with one record for every CDR3 protein. The data hold approximately 800,000 distinct CDR3 sequences, with 56% observed a single time. The data derive from a study of blood T cells in healthy people across ages. Overall study results and limits: As age increased, TCR beta diversity per million T cells fell in a roughly linear fashion.

CDR1 is SEHNR and CDR2 is FQNEAQ in the germline V gene (reference sequence). The trim removed 1 base at V and 5 bases at J, leaving 16 bases unmatched. This CDR3 contains 19 residues. The V call is TRBV7-9, the J call TRBJ1-4, with 7 bases lining up with TRBD1. This receptor was identified in a man in his forties or fifties in good health. Sample: blood. Here the CDR3 DNA reads TGTGCCAGCAGCTTAGGGATCTCCGGGACAGAGAGGGGCAATGAAAAACTGTTTTTT. Amino acids: CASSLGISGTERGNEKLFF.